This T cell receptor beta chain is drawn from a study of blood T cell repertoires in COVID-19. Study background: Collection of acute and convalescent COVID-19 samples took place in the United States, Italy and Spain.

Original processing notes: Nucleated cell counts were estimated from reference gene primer amplification. Repertoires were generated with immunoSEQ multiplex PCR, while TCRdb's copy carries only in-frame clones and drops some. Clone size and V and J calls were adopted from that table, with D and trimming inferred from the DNA. The sample carries some 140,000 clones, roughly 85% recorded once. Germline V gene lookup returns CDR1 SGHRS and CDR2 YFSETQ. Germline trimming cut 4 bases from V and 6 bases from J; bases unmatched to any gene: 8. CDR3 size: 14 residues. This clone appeared once. Sequencing was performed on peripheral blood. The V gene is TRBV5-1, the J gene TRBJ1-2, with 8 nucleotides matching TRBD1. The clonotype was recovered from a man aged 55 to 70 with acute or convalescent COVID-19. The CDR3 region has the DNA TGCGCCAGCAGCAAAGGACAGGGCGAGGATGGCTACACCTTC. Its translation is CASSKGQGEDGYTF.